Following are 12 T cell receptor beta chains from one sample sequenced in a study of cytomegalovirus exposure and HLA in healthy donors. Sequencing used immunoSEQ multiplex PCR; TCRdb keeps in-frame clones, though not all of them. Among 100,000 to 120,000 clones listed, approximately 90% were seen once. Material for sequencing was PBMCs. The origin of the receptors is a woman aged 25 to 39 in good health and CMV-seropositive.

For this clone: At the DNA level, this CDR3 is encoded by other sequences in the same sample as well. The chain uses TRBV19 and TRBJ2-5; possibly TRBD2 for D (6 bases). Germline values: CDR1 LNHDA, CDR2 SQIVND (reference sequence). This CDR3 comprises 13 residues. Trimming pared 2 bases from V and 4 bases from J, leaving 8 bases between. The chain's CDR3 is CASSIRGGETQYF. DNA for the CDR3: TGTGCCAGTAGTATACGGGGAGGAGAGACCCAGTACTTC. Full variable domain (outside the CDR3, taken from reference TRBV19 and TRBJ2-5): DGGITQSPKYLFRKEGQNVTLSCEQNLNHDAMYWYRQDPGQGLRLIYYSQIVNDFQKGDIAEGYSVSREKKESFPLTVTSAQKNPTAFYLCASSIRGGETQYFGPGTRLLVL.

This chain joins TRBV21-1 and TRBJ2-7; the DNA was not used to check the table's D call, TRBD2. TRBV21-1 is shown as a pseudogene. CDR3 length: 12 amino acids. For the CDR3, the DNA is TGTGCCAGCAGCAAAGGGGGAGTCGAGCAGTACTTC. This gives the protein CASSKGGVEQYF.

This chain links TRBV28 with TRBJ2-7; D is perhaps TRBD1 (5 bases). Germline CDR1 MDHEN, CDR2 SYDVKM. Trimming took 5 bases from V and 4 from J, leaving 9 bases between them. The CDR3 has 12 residues. The CDR3 is CASSPQGYEQYF. DNA of the CDR3: TGTGCCAGCAGTCCCCAGGGTTACGAGCAGTACTTC.

This clone was counted many times. The gene calls are TRBV28 and TRBJ1-5; D remains ambiguous. The CDR3 extends over 14 amino acids. Germline CDR1 reads MDHEN; CDR2 reads SYDVKM. The V end was cut by 7 bases, the J end by 0 bases, with 10 bases between. CDR3 coding DNA: TGTGCCAGCAATACCGGGGATAGCAATCAGCCCCAGCATTTT. As protein: CASNTGDSNQPQHF. Full variable domain (rest looked up from reference TRBV28 and TRBJ1-5): DVKVTQSSRYLVKRTGEKVFLECVQDMDHENMFWYRQDPGLGLRLIYFSYDVKMKEKGDIPEGYSVSREKKERFSLILESASTNQTSMYLCASNTGDSNQPQHFGDGTRLSIL.

The chain combines TRBV4-3 with TRBJ2-5, with TRBD2 matching 8 bases. J gave up 0 bases and V 0 bases, and 9 bases lay outside the gene matches. This CDR3 spans 18 amino acids. CDR1 is LGHNA and CDR2 is YSLEER in the germline V gene. CDR3 loop: CASSQDLIGGGNQETQYF. The CDR3, as DNA: TGCGCCAGCAGCCAAGATCTAATCGGCGGGGGGAACCAAGAGACCCAGTACTTC.

The gene calls are TRBV5-5 and TRBJ1-2; D is unresolved. CDR1 and CDR2 (germline): SGHKS, YYEKEE (reference sequence). The germline V and J ends were trimmed by 4 bases and 4 bases, with 14 bases remaining between them. This CDR3 comprises 14 residues. The CDR3 nucleotides read TGTGCCAGCAGCCCGTCCTCCGGGGTCTATGGCTACACCTTC. Translation: CASSPSSGVYGYTF.

With regard to this clone: The same CDR3 also results from other DNA sequences found in this sample. The chain carries TRBV5-6 and TRBJ2-2; 9 bases align to TRBD1. CDR1 is SGHDT, CDR2 YYEEEE, per germline. V gave up 0 bases and J gave up 3 bases; unmatched junction bases: 0. CDR3 length: 15 amino acids. The CDR3 here is CASSLGDRDTGELFF. In DNA form, the CDR3 reads TGTGCCAGCAGCTTGGGGGACAGGGACACCGGGGAGCTGTTTTTT. The full variable domain, with the rest looked up from reference TRBV5-6 and TRBJ2-2, is DAGVTQSPTHLIKTRGQQVTLRCSPKSGHDTVSWYQQALGQGPQFIFQYYEEEERQRGNFPDRFSGHQFPNYSSELNVNALLLGDSALYLCASSLGDRDTGELFFGEGSRLTVL.

The chain joins TRBV9 to TRBJ2-5; the D gene is possibly TRBD1 (5 bases). The CDR3 extends over 17 amino acids. Germline CDR1 SGDLS, CDR2 YYNGEE. V was cut by 0 bases and J by 5 bases, with 20 bases left in between. Here the CDR3 reads CASSVGPRVSSLETQYF. In DNA, the CDR3 is TGTGCCAGCAGCGTAGGGCCCAGGGTTTCCTCGCTGGAGACCCAGTACTTC. Complete variable domain (other parts from reference TRBV9 and TRBJ2-5): DSGVTQTPKHLITATGQRVTLRCSPRSGDLSVYWYQQSLDQGLQFLIQYYNGEERAKGNILERFSAQQFPDLHSELNLSSLELGDSALYFCASSVGPRVSSLETQYFGPGTRLLVL.

In this sample, this clone turned up a few times. This chain joins TRBV6-1 and TRBJ1-5; 7 bases fit TRBD1. There are 13 residues in the CDR3. V shed 8 bases and J 3 bases; nucleotides not matched to a gene: 4. The germline V gene encodes CDR1 MNHNS and CDR2 SASEGT. The CDR3 region is CASHGTVNQPQHF. The DNA of the CDR3 is TGTGCCAGCCATGGGACAGTCAATCAGCCCCAGCATTTT.

CDR3 nucleotides: TGCAGCGTTGATGTTGGGACTAGGGCCCCCAATGAGCAGTTCTTC. It translates to CSVDVGTRAPNEQFF. The genes are TRBV29-1 and TRBJ2-1; TRBD2 agrees at 8 bases. Germline V gene data show CDR1 as SQVTM and CDR2 as ANQGSEA. CDR3 length: 15 residues. Unmatched junction bases numbered 10, after V lost 3 bases and J lost 6 bases.

The V and J genes are TRBV4-3 and TRBJ2-1; tentatively, D is TRBD2 (5 bases). The CDR3 has 13 residues. From germline, CDR1 is LGHNA and CDR2 YSLEER. The V and J ends lost 3 bases and 6 bases respectively, with 9 bases between them. CDR3 sequence reads: CASSQGASNEQFF. The CDR3 DNA reads TGCGCCAGCAGCCAGGGAGCGAGCAATGAGCAGTTCTTC.

The chain couples TRBV4-3 to TRBJ2-6; tentative D call: TRBD2 (6 bases). The ends were cut back, 0 bases at V and 0 bases at J, with 6 bases in the middle. The germline V gene encodes CDR1 LGHNA and CDR2 YSLEER. The CDR3 runs 16 residues. The CDR3 is CASSQDGSSGANVLTF. The CDR3 nucleotides are TGCGCCAGCAGCCAAGACGGGAGCTCTGGGGCCAACGTCCTGACTTTC.